This is a list of T cell receptor beta chains from one sample in a study of cytomegalovirus exposure and HLA in healthy donors. Assay: immunoSEQ multiplex PCR; the TCRdb copy retains only in-frame clones and omits some. This repertoire shows 120,000 or so clones, roughly four fifths found once; its top ten account for 1.3%. The specimen was PBMCs. Receptors originate from a woman in her thirties in good health and CMV-seronegative. CDR3s include the opening cysteine and the closing phenylalanine or tryptophan. Fields, in order: V gene, D gene, J gene, clone size, CDR3 DNA, CDR3 protein. The D gene is left open where the match is weak. The listing skips clone size in some rows; elsewhere it reads once, few, many or a size class.

TRBV14	TRBD1	TRBJ2-1	-	TGTGCCAGCAGCGGACAGGGTTGGGAGCAGTTCTTC	CASSGQGWEQFF
TRBV20-1	-	TRBJ1-2	-	TGCAGTGCTAGTCGAGGGTCCTTC	CSASRGSF
TRBV30	TRBD1	TRBJ1-2	-	TGTGCCTGGACGAGGACAGGGCTCGGGGGCTACACCTTC	CAWTRTGLGGYTF
TRBV15	TRBD2	TRBJ2-3	once	TGTGCCACCAGCAGAGGGACTAGCAAGACAGATACGCAGTATTTT	CATSRGTSKTDTQYF
TRBV4-2	TRBD2	TRBJ2-5	-	TGTGCCAGCAGCCAAGATCCGGGACTAGCGGGAGGGCCGAGAGAGACCCAGTACTTC	CASSQDPGLAGGPRETQYF
TRBV7-9	-	TRBJ1-3	-	TGTGCCAGCAGCGCCATACAAGGAAACACCATATATTTT	CASSAIQGNTIYF
TRBV7-3	TRBD1	TRBJ2-7	-	TGTGCCAGCAGCCCGGGACAGTCCTACGAGCAGTACTTC	CASSPGQSYEQYF
TRBV29-1	-	TRBJ2-5	-	TGCAGCGTTGAAGAACGCGGACAGCCAGAGACCCAGTACTTC	CSVEERGQPETQYF
TRBV25-1	TRBD1	TRBJ1-6	-	TGTGCCAGCAGTAAATCCGGGACAGGGGGATCACCCCTCCACTTT	CASSKSGTGGSPLHF
TRBV15	-	TRBJ2-7	-	TGTGCCACCAGCAGAGATCGGGAGCGCGACGAGCAGTACTTC	CATSRDRERDEQYF
TRBV6-6	-	TRBJ2-3	-	TGTGCCAGCAGCCGTAGCGGAGGGAGCACAGATACGCAGTATTTT	CASSRSGGSTDTQYF
TRBV4-1	TRBD1	TRBJ1-1	-	TGCGCCAGCAGCCACCCGGGACAGGGGATGAACACTGAAGCTTTCTTT	CASSHPGQGMNTEAFF
TRBV7-8	-	TRBJ2-2	few	TGTGCCAGCAGCTCCCGACTAGAGGCCACCGGGGAGCTGTTTTTT	CASSSRLEATGELFF
TRBV10-3	-	TRBJ2-7	-	TGTGCCATCAGTGAAATGGGACAAGTCTACGAGCAGTACTTC	CAISEMGQVYEQYF
TRBV4-2	-	TRBJ2-7	-	TGTGCCAGCAGCCAAGGAAATAGTTACGAGCAGTACTTC	CASSQGNSYEQYF
TRBV7-7	TRBD2	TRBJ2-2	-	TGTGCTAGCAGCGGGACTAGCGGGACCGGGGAGCTGTTTTTT	CASSGTSGTGELFF
TRBV27	TRBD1	TRBJ2-7	-	TGTGCCAGCAGTTTAGGTGGGACAGGGCTCTACGAGCAGTACTTC	CASSLGGTGLYEQYF
TRBV29-1	TRBD1	TRBJ2-5	-	TGCAGCGTTGACCGAACAGGGGGCGGGCAAGAGACCCAGTACTTC	CSVDRTGGGQETQYF
TRBV4-1	TRBD1	TRBJ2-7	-	TGCGCCAGCAGCCAAGAAAATAGGGGGCGCGACGAGCAGTACTTC	CASSQENRGRDEQYF
TRBV28	-	TRBJ2-7	-	TGTGCCAGCAGTTTGGTGCCAGGGGAATCCTACGAGCAGTACTTC	CASSLVPGESYEQYF
TRBV7-9	-	TRBJ1-2	-	TGTGCCAGCAACTTACAGGAGGCCTTGCGTGGCTACACCTTC	CASNLQEALRGYTF
TRBV7-2	-	TRBJ2-7	-	TGTGCCAGCAGCTTCGGAGCGGAGCTCTACGAGCAGTACTTC	CASSFGAELYEQYF
TRBV28	-	TRBJ1-2	-	TGTGCCAGCAGTTCATGGGGGAGGAAAGCTAACTATGGCTACACCTTC	CASSSWGRKANYGYTF
TRBV4-1	TRBD2	TRBJ2-7	-	TGCGCCAGCAGCCAACCTCGGGGAGGGGACTACGAGCAGTACTTC	CASSQPRGGDYEQYF
TRBV21-1	-	TRBJ2-1	-	TGTGCCAGCAGCAAAATCATTTTTTGGAGGGGGCCGTACAATGAGCAGTTCTTC	CASSKIIFWRGPYNEQFF
TRBV30	-	TRBJ1-5	few	TGTGCCTGGAGTGGGGTGGGCGGGTCCAATCAGCCCCAGCATTTT	CAWSGVGGSNQPQHF
TRBV7-6	TRBD1	TRBJ1-2	once	TGTGCCAGCAGCTTTACAGGGGGCCTTACTGACTATGGCTACACCTTC	CASSFTGGLTDYGYTF
TRBV15	TRBD2	TRBJ2-3	-	TGTGCCACCAGCAGAGCGCGGGAGGGCCCAGATACGCAGTATTTT	CATSRAREGPDTQYF
TRBV10-3	-	TRBJ1-1	once	TGTGCCATCAGGGGAGGACCTGAAGCTTTCTTT	CAIRGGPEAFF
TRBV25-1	TRBD1	TRBJ1-2	-	TGTGCCAGCAGTGAAATTAAACAGGGGGAAAGGGGCTACACCTTC	CASSEIKQGERGYTF
TRBV5-1	-	TRBJ2-2	-	TGCGCCAGCAGCTTCGCCGGGATAGATACCGGGGAGCTGTTTTTT	CASSFAGIDTGELFF
TRBV28	TRBD1	TRBJ2-5	-	TGTGCCAGCACCTTAAGGGGGACAGGGAAAGAGACCCAGTACTTC	CASTLRGTGKETQYF
TRBV7-2	TRBD2	TRBJ2-3	-	TGTGCCAGCAAAGATGGGGGGGGTCCGGAGGCGCAGTATTTT	CASKDGGGPEAQYF
TRBV28	-	TRBJ2-1	-	TGTGCCAGCAGTTCGGTTCTAAAGAATGAGCAGTTCTTC	CASSSVLKNEQFF
TRBV19	-	TRBJ1-5	-	TGTGCCAGTAGTATGGCAGGGAATCAGCCCCAGCATTTT	CASSMAGNQPQHF
TRBV7-2	-	TRBJ2-4	few	TGTGCCAGCAGCTTAGTCGGGTCAGCTTCGGGCAAAAACATTCAGTACTTC	CASSLVGSASGKNIQYF
TRBV15	TRBD1	TRBJ1-5	-	TGTGCCACCAGTCCACAGGGGAGAATGAGCAATCAGCCCCAGCATTTT	CATSPQGRMSNQPQHF
TRBV4-2	-	TRBJ2-4	-	TGTGCCAGCAGCCAAGAGGGGGCAGATGGTGAAAACATTCAGTACTTC	CASSQEGADGENIQYF
TRBV9	-	TRBJ1-5	-	TGTGCCAGCAGCGTAGACAGTAGCAATCAGCCCCAGCATTTT	CASSVDSSNQPQHF
TRBV4-3	TRBD2	TRBJ2-3	few	TGCGCCAGCAGCCAAGCCCCGGGACTAGCGGGGACCACAGATACGCAGTATTTT	CASSQAPGLAGTTDTQYF
TRBV7-8	TRBD1	TRBJ2-1	-	TGTGCCAGCAGCCCTGGGACAGGGGCTAATGAGCAGTTCTTC	CASSPGTGANEQFF
TRBV30	-	TRBJ1-2	-	TGTGCCTGGAGTGAGCGGTCCTATGGCTACACCTTC	CAWSERSYGYTF